The rows below give T cell receptor beta chains drawn from one sample of a study of T cell changes during pregnancy in multiple sclerosis. This table comes from immunoSEQ multiplex PCR, and its TCRdb copy is limited to in-frame clones, with some not included. The sample has around 30,000 clones, around 94% seen once. Sample: CD8+ T cells from peripheral blood mononuclear cells, taken before pregnancy. These receptors came from a female donor with multiple sclerosis, enrolled in a pregnancy study. Both conserved end residues are part of each CDR3. Fields, in order: V gene, D gene, clone size, J gene, CDR3 DNA, CDR3 protein. The D gene is left open where the match is weak. Size is omitted from some rows. Given values are once, few, many or a class for expanded clones.

>TRBV7-2|NA|NA|TRBJ2-3
TGTGCCAGCAGCTTAGCTAGTCTAGTTCCCTCGGATACGCAGTATTTT
CASSLASLVPSDTQYF
>TRBV27|TRBD2|NA|TRBJ2-7
TGTGCCAGCAGCCCTCCGGGACTAGCGGGGCTCTACGAGCAGTACTTC
CASSPPGLAGLYEQYF
>TRBV7-9|NA|NA|TRBJ2-7
TGTGCCAGCAGCTTCCTTCAGGGGCCCCCCTACGAGCAGTACTTC
CASSFLQGPPYEQYF
>TRBV27|NA|NA|TRBJ2-5
TGTGCCAGCAGTCCACAGGACAGACTCACCGGCGAGACCCAGTACTTC
CASSPQDRLTGETQYF
>TRBV4-1|NA|NA|TRBJ1-4
TGCGCCAGCAGCCAAGACCCTACGTGGAAACTGTTTTTT
CASSQDPTWKLFF
>TRBV28|NA|NA|TRBJ1-5
TGTGCCAGCAACGAAATTGGGGGGGGAGACGATCAGCCCCAGCATTTT
CASNEIGGGDDQPQHF
>TRBV29-1|NA|NA|TRBJ2-1
TGCAGCGTTGCCCCCGCGGGGCAGGGTGAGCAGTTCTTC
CSVAPAGQGEQFF
>TRBV30|TRBD1|once|TRBJ1-5
TGTGCCTGGAGTCCCCAGGGGGGACAGCCCCAGCATTTT
CAWSPQGGQPQHF
>TRBV7-6|TRBD1|NA|TRBJ2-1
TGTGCCAGCAGCTCCTCAGGGGGCGCGGGCGATGAGCAGTTCTTC
CASSSSGGAGDEQFF
>TRBV7-2|TRBD2|NA|TRBJ2-1
TGTGCCAGCAGCCATATAGCGGGGTACAATGAGCAGTTCTTC
CASSHIAGYNEQFF
>TRBV7-9|NA|NA|TRBJ2-3
TGTGCCAGCAGCTTTTTTCAGGGCCCACAGGGCACAGATACGCAGTATTTT
CASSFFQGPQGTDTQYF